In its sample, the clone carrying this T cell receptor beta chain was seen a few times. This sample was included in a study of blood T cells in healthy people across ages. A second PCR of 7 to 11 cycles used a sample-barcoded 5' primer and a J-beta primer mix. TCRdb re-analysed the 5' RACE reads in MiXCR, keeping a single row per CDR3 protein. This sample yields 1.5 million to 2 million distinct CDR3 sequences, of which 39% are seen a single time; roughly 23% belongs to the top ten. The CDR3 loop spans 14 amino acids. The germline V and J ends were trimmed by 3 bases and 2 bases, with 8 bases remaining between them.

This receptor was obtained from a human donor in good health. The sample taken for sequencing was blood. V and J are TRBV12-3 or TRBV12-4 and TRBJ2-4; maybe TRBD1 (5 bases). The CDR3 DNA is TGTGCCAGCAGTTTTGCAGGGCCCAAAAACATTCAGTACTTC. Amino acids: CASSFAGPKNIQYF.